The clone carrying this TCR beta chain was observed a single time. This specimen comes from a study of blood T cell repertoires in COVID-19. Study information: The cDNA or gDNA used as material had been derived from T cells, B-cell-depleted T cells, or PBMCs.

Authors' data handling: Estimates of nucleated cell counts were drawn from the amplification of reference gene primers. Libraries were prepared by immunoSEQ multiplex PCR; TCRdb keeps only in-frame clonotypes and omits some of them. The V and J calls and clone size were taken over from that table, and D and trimming were inferred from the DNA. The table records 150,000 to 250,000 clones, just under 85% of them present only once. The source material was peripheral blood. The sequence derives from a human donor with acute or convalescent COVID-19. The donor label of this sample is uncertain.

In nucleotides, the CDR3 is TGTGCCACCAGTAGGAGGACTGGATACAATGAGCAGTTCTTC. This translates into CATSRRTGYNEQFF. The chain employs TRBV24-1 and TRBJ2-1, with a possible D match to TRBD2 (5 bases). V lost 6 bases and J lost 4, with 12 bases in between. This CDR3 spans 14 amino acids. Germline V lookup: CDR1 KGHDR, CDR2 SFDVKD.